A single TCR beta chain is shown here with its context. What antigen it recognizes has not been identified. It has no much larger one-base neighbor in the sample; base qualities were not kept. The data are from a study of blood T cells in healthy people across ages (dated by TCRdb to the mid-2010s). Study-level background: In model experiments, roughly one uniquely barcoded TCR beta cDNA molecule per two T cells was captured by template switching. Four age groups were formed from the donors: young (average approximately 15 years), middle-aged (around 37), aged (about 62) and long-lived (around 82). Age-related changes in TCR beta repertoire diversity were measured in the study by deep sequencing normalized with unique cDNA molecular identifiers. For two donors (one aged 18 to 29 and one aged 80 or older), the study analyzed two additional independent replicas of 1 million unique cDNA reads from the same blood draw. To avoid experimental bias, donors of different ages were spread randomly across the sequencing lanes. Overall study results and their limits: Compared with the aged group, the long-lived group had more naive CD4+ T cells, fewer expanded clones and increased TCR diversity, a pattern suggesting age selection. Because the CMV infection status of the donors was unknown, age-related changes in expanded clonotypes may potentially have been confounded. As age increased, observed TCR beta diversity per million T cells dropped in a roughly linear way, and a significant reduction was already evident by age 40. Observed TCR beta diversity correlated strongly with the percentage of naive T cells measured by flow cytometry. Estimates of total diversity from one million sequenced T cells were regarded as lower bounds and underestimates. Because profiling used bulk unsorted PBMCs, naive and antigen-experienced compartments could not be compared conclusively.

Donors were 39 systemically healthy Caucasian individuals from Russia aged roughly 6 to 90 years. Ten milliliters of peripheral blood were collected from each donor into EDTA-treated Vacutainer tubes. Ficoll-Paque density-gradient centrifugation was used to isolate PBMCs, with at least 6.5 million per sample. Total RNA was extracted from PBMCs with Trizol reagent, with at least 6 micrograms obtained per sample. Naive CD45RAhigh/CD27high T cell percentages were measured by flow cytometry on a PBMC aliquot from every donor. Libraries were prepared through 5' RACE. Sequencing took place on an Illumina HiSeq 2500. A second PCR of about 6 to 11 cycles was performed with a sample-barcoded 5' primer and a J-beta primer mix. A unique molecular identifier was introduced onto each TCR beta cDNA molecule by a template-switch 5' adaptor carrying 12 random nucleotides. Each sample yielded at least 2.5 million CDR3-containing paired-end reads. First-strand cDNA synthesis was performed from all RNA using the Mint cDNA synthesis kit, with priming by a TRBC-specific oligonucleotide. All cDNA was treated with uracil-DNA glycosylase and then went through a first 18-cycle PCR with the universal primers M1SS and BC2_uni_R. Under the source paper's analysis protocol: For normalization, 1 million high-quality reads were randomly selected from each sample, with every read carrying a distinct molecular identifier. Reads sharing molecular identifiers were discarded rather than binned into consensus sequences. CDR3 identification, clonotype clustering and error correction used MiTCR with a Q25 quality threshold and the strictest error-elimination algorithm. A nonparametric unseen species model using Euler transformation provided a lower-bound estimate of total TCR beta diversity. TCRdb handled the public reads itself, with Q25 trimming in fastp and clone calling in MiXCR, and kept productive beta chains. Every entry covers one CDR3 protein and lists the most common genes and DNA from its rows. The V and J calls follow TCRdb's processing rather than the paper's. The sample table shows about 1,400,000 distinct CDR3 sequences, and almost 60% are seen once. The top ten constitute about 6.3% of the sample.

The CDR3 runs 16 amino acids, cysteine and phenylalanine included. Here the CDR3 DNA is all that survives: 48 bases in frame from base 1. Between the V and J ends, shortened by 0 bases and 4 bases respectively, the junction contains 13 bases. CDR1 and CDR2 are drawn from the germline V gene: SNHLY, FYNNEI. The chain employs TRBV2 and TRBJ2-1; the D gene is possibly TRBD2, with 5 bases matching. The sequence came from a young man in good health. Sequencing was carried out using blood. The DNA reads as follows: TGTGCCAGCAGTGAAGCCCTCGGGGTCATTTACAATGAGCAGTTCTTC. This gives the protein CASSEALGVIYNEQFF.